Listed below are T cell receptor beta chains from one sample, sequenced in a study of cytomegalovirus exposure and HLA in healthy donors. The assay was immunoSEQ multiplex PCR, and TCRdb's table has in-frame clones only and misses some. The sample consists of hundreds of thousands of clones, about nine tenths of them appearing once. Sequencing used PBMCs. The receptors were gathered from a woman aged 18 to 35 in good health and CMV-seropositive. CDR3s include the opening cysteine and the closing phenylalanine or tryptophan. The order of the fields is clone size, J gene, D gene, V gene, CDR3 DNA, CDR3 protein. D genes are given only for firm matches. Where a row states a size, it is once, few, many or the class of an expanded clone; other rows omit it.

abundance: .
j_gene: TRBJ1-2
d_gene: .
v_gene: TRBV6-5
CDR3nt: TGTGCCAGCAGTTACAGGGGAAGGGGCTACACCTTC
CDR3aa: CASSYRGRGYTF

abundance: .
j_gene: TRBJ2-1
d_gene: TRBD2
v_gene: TRBV27
CDR3nt: TGTGCCAGCAGTTTGGGACTAGCGGACCTACTTATCTACAATGAGCAGTTCTTC
CDR3aa: CASSLGLADLLIYNEQFF

abundance: .
j_gene: TRBJ2-5
d_gene: .
v_gene: TRBV6-5
CDR3nt: TGTGCCAGCAGTTACGCCGACAGTCGGCAGTACTTC
CDR3aa: CASSYADSRQYF

abundance: .
j_gene: TRBJ1-2
d_gene: TRBD1
v_gene: TRBV11-2
CDR3nt: TGTGCCAGCAGCTTAGATCAGGGGGCGGAGGGCTACACCTTC
CDR3aa: CASSLDQGAEGYTF

abundance: .
j_gene: TRBJ1-1
d_gene: .
v_gene: TRBV5-1
CDR3nt: TGCGCCAGCAGCTTTGGTAGACGGGAGAACACTGAAGCTTTCTTT
CDR3aa: CASSFGRRENTEAFF

abundance: few
j_gene: TRBJ1-2
d_gene: TRBD1
v_gene: TRBV5-1
CDR3nt: TGCGCCAGCAGCATTGGGACAGCGGGGGCAAACTATGGCTACACCTTC
CDR3aa: CASSIGTAGANYGYTF

abundance: .
j_gene: TRBJ2-3
d_gene: .
v_gene: TRBV7-9
CDR3nt: TGTGCCAGCAGCTTTACACAGCTCTTAGATACGCAGTATTTT
CDR3aa: CASSFTQLLDTQYF

abundance: .
j_gene: TRBJ2-6
d_gene: .
v_gene: TRBV30
CDR3nt: TGTGCCTGGAGTAGAGAATCTGGGGCCAACGTCCTGACTTTC
CDR3aa: CAWSRESGANVLTF

abundance: .
j_gene: TRBJ2-5
d_gene: .
v_gene: TRBV11-2
CDR3nt: TGTGCCAGCAGCACCCTTTGGGGAGCGAAAGAGACCCAGTACTTC
CDR3aa: CASSTLWGAKETQYF

abundance: .
j_gene: TRBJ2-7
d_gene: TRBD2
v_gene: TRBV30
CDR3nt: TGTGCCTGGAGTGACTCCCGGGGACTAGGTTACGAGCAGTACTTC
CDR3aa: CAWSDSRGLGYEQYF

abundance: .
j_gene: TRBJ1-2
d_gene: .
v_gene: TRBV7-9
CDR3nt: TGTGCCAGCAGCCCGACAGGAGCCTATGGCTACACCTTC
CDR3aa: CASSPTGAYGYTF

abundance: .
j_gene: TRBJ2-1
d_gene: .
v_gene: TRBV4-1
CDR3nt: TGCGCCAGCAGCCAAGATCAACGAAGGAGTGACAATGAGCAGTTCTTC
CDR3aa: CASSQDQRRSDNEQFF

abundance: .
j_gene: TRBJ2-2
d_gene: .
v_gene: TRBV27
CDR3nt: TGTGCCAGCAGTCCAGCGAACACCGGGGAGCTGTTTTTT
CDR3aa: CASSPANTGELFF

abundance: .
j_gene: TRBJ1-2
d_gene: TRBD1
v_gene: TRBV29-1
CDR3nt: TGCAGCGTTGGGGACAGGGCCCGGAGTGGCTACACCTTC
CDR3aa: CSVGDRARSGYTF